This TCR beta chain was retrieved from a study of control samples from healthy donors and cancer patients. The CDR3 is 15 residues long. The trim removed 5 bases at V and 4 bases at J, leaving 8 bases unmatched. CDR1 is LNHDA and CDR2 is SQIVND in the germline V gene (reference sequence). The data were produced by immunoSEQ multiplex PCR, yet TCRdb's version contains in-frame clones alone and is incomplete. There are tens of thousands of clones in the sample; approximately 93% occur only once, and around 1.3% lies in the top ten. The receptor's source is a woman in her 40s with lung cancer. The sample comprised PBMCs. The chain links TRBV19 to TRBJ2-7; 10 bases fit TRBD1. The chain's CDR3 is CASSFQTGGFYEQYF. Here the CDR3 DNA reads TGTGCCAGTAGTTTCCAGACAGGGGGCTTTTACGAGCAGTACTTC.